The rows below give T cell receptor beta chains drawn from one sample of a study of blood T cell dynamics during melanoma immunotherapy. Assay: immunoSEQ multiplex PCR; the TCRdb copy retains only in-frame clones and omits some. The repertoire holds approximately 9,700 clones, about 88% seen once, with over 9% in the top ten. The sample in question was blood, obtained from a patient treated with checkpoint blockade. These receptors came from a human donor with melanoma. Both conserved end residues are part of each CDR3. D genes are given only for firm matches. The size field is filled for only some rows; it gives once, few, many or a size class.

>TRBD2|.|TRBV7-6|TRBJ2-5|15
TGTGCCAGCAGCTTATCGAGCGGGAGGCTGGGTGACCAGTACTTC
CASSLSSGRLGDQYF
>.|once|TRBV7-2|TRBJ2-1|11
TGTGCCAGCAGACGATTGGGTGAGCAGTTCTTC
CASRRLGEQFF
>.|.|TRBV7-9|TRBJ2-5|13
TGTGCCAGCAGCCCCAGGGACTTCCGGACCCAGTACTTC
CASSPRDFRTQYF
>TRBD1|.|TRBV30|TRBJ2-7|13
TGTGCCTGGGTCCGGGACAGGGTAGGCGAGCAGTACTTC
CAWVRDRVGEQYF
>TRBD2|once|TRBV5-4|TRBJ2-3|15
TGTGCCAGCCGAGCGGGGGGGAGAAGCACAGATACGCAGTATTTT
CASRAGGRSTDTQYF
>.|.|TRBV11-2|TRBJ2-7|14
TGTGCCAGCAGCTTAGGAGGGGGGGGCTACGAGCAGTACTTC
CASSLGGGGYEQYF
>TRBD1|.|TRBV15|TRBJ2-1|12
TGTGCCACCAGACAGGGGTCAGATGAGCAGTTCTTC
CATRQGSDEQFF
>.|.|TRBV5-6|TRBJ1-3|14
TGTGCCAGCAGCTTGCAGCGCTCTGGAAACACCATATATTTT
CASSLQRSGNTIYF
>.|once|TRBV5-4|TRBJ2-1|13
TGTGCCAGCAGCTTGGGCAGCTACAATGAGCAGTTCTTC
CASSLGSYNEQFF
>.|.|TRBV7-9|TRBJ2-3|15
TGTGCCAGCAGTAGGGAGGGACAAACCACAGATACGCAGTATTTT
CASSREGQTTDTQYF
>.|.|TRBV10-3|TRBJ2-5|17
TGTGCCATCAGTGAGTCGGAGGGGACGTGGGGACGAGGTGAGCAGTACTTC
CAISESEGTWGRGEQYF
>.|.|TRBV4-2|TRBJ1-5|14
TGTGCCAGCAGCCAAGGGAACGCTGGACAGCCCCAGCATTTT
CASSQGNAGQPQHF
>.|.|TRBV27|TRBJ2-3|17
TGTGCCAGCAGTTTAGGGAGTACGAGGAGCTACACAGATACGCAGTATTTT
CASSLGSTRSYTDTQYF
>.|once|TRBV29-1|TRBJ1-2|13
TGCAGCGTTGAAGTCGGTGACGGCTATGGCTACACCTTC
CSVEVGDGYGYTF
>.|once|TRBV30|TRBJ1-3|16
TGTGCCTGGAGTGCCTCCCGGACCTTTTCTGGAAACACCATATATTTT
CAWSASRTFSGNTIYF
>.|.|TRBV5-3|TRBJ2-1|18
TGTGCCAGAAGCTTGTTAGCCCCTTGGCCAGACTCCTACAATGAGCAGTTCTTC
CARSLLAPWPDSYNEQFF